The rows below give T cell receptor beta chains drawn from one sample of a study of T cell repertoires in cytomegalovirus infection. Antigen specificity for these receptors is unknown. Each CDR3 protein is one row after TCRdb ran MiXCR on the reads. Among some 150,000 distinct CDR3 sequences listed, 25% to 35% were seen once. The specimen was CD8+ T cells from cultured PBMCs, collected from culture after CMV antigen stimulation. Receptor source: a human donor in good health (CMV status not recorded). Some clones in this sample may be carry-over from other donors' samples. Each CDR3 is given with its conserved first and last residue. A D gene is named only where the DNA matches it firmly. Only some rows state a clone size, as once, few, many or a class for expanded clones.

>few|TRBJ2-1|TRBD2|TRBV12-3/TRBV12-4
CASSTNWFAGVYNEQFF
TGTGCCAGCAGTACTAACTGGTTCGCGGGGGTATACAATGAGCAGTTCTTC
>.|TRBJ1-3|.|TRBV7-2
CASSSSSRVYSGNTIYF
TGTGCCAGCAGCTCATCCTCCAGGGTATACTCTGGAAACACCATATATTTT
>.|TRBJ1-5|.|TRBV4-1
CASSQDIGQPQHF
TGCGCCAGCAGCCAAGATATTGGTCAGCCCCAGCATTTT
>few|TRBJ2-7|.|TRBV18
CASSPIDRSYEQYF
TGTGCCAGCTCACCAATCGACAGGTCCTACGAGCAGTACTTC
>few|TRBJ2-1|TRBD1|TRBV4-1
CASSRPGQGALYNEQFF
TGCGCCAGCAGCCGTCCGGGACAGGGGGCGTTGTACAATGAGCAGTTCTTC
>.|TRBJ2-7|.|TRBV5-4
CASSQGQHEQYF
TGTGCCAGCAGCCAAGGACAGCACGAGCAGTACTTC
>few|TRBJ2-1|TRBD2|TRBV7-8
CASSQGLAGGRYNEQFF
TGTGCCAGCAGCCAGGGACTAGCGGGGGGGCGGTACAATGAGCAGTTCTTC
>.|TRBJ2-5|TRBD2|TRBV19
CASSATRLAGVGETQYF
TGTGCCAGTAGTGCCACCCGACTAGCGGGGGTGGGAGAGACCCAGTACTTC
>few|TRBJ1-1|.|TRBV19
CASSDRNTEAFF
TGTGCCAGTAGTGACCGTAACACTGAAGCTTTCTTT
>.|TRBJ1-1|TRBD1|TRBV7-3
CASSPMDRGANTEAFF
TGTGCCAGCAGCCCGATGGACAGGGGAGCGAACACTGAAGCTTTCTTT
>few|TRBJ1-1|.|TRBV19
CASSIAANTEAFF
TGTGCCAGTAGTATCGCGGCAAACACTGAAGCTTTCTTT
>few|TRBJ1-5|.|TRBV4-1
CASSQVEYSNQPQHF
TGCGCCAGCAGCCAAGTCGAATATAGCAATCAGCCCCAGCATTTT
>.|TRBJ1-2|.|TRBV20-1
CSARLSNTYGYTF
TGCAGTGCTAGACTCTCGAACACCTATGGCTACACCTTC
>.|TRBJ2-7|TRBD1|TRBV10-3
CAISDSDRAYEQYF
TGTGCCATCAGTGATTCGGACAGGGCCTACGAGCAGTACTTC
>.|TRBJ2-7|TRBD1|TRBV14
CASSRIGQDTYEQYF
TGTGCCAGCAGCCGGATAGGACAGGACACCTACGAGCAGTACTTC
>.|TRBJ2-2|TRBD2|TRBV6-5
CASSNLAGATGELFF
TGTGCCAGCAGTAACTTAGCGGGGGCCACCGGGGAGCTGTTTTTT
>.|TRBJ2-7|TRBD1|TRBV28
CASSLYGTGGSYEQYF
TGTGCCAGCAGTTTATATGGGACAGGGGGAAGCTACGAGCAGTACTTC
>many|TRBJ2-1|TRBD1|TRBV28
CASRFPGTGESNEQFF
TGTGCCAGCAGATTTCCCGGGACAGGGGAAAGCAATGAGCAGTTCTTC
>.|TRBJ2-1|.|TRBV12-3/TRBV12-4
CASIKQGAEYNEQFF
TGTGCCAGCATCAAACAAGGGGCCGAGTACAATGAGCAGTTCTTC
>many|TRBJ1-4|TRBD1|TRBV7-2
CASSEAGTGSEKLFF
TGTGCCAGCAGCGAAGCAGGGACAGGGTCAGAAAAACTGTTTTTT
>few|TRBJ1-5|.|TRBV2
CASSERAFQPQHF
TGTGCCAGCAGTGAGAGGGCCTTTCAGCCCCAGCATTTT
>few|TRBJ2-7|.|TRBV12-3/TRBV12-4
CASTTGWGYEQYF
TGTGCCAGCACCACCGGTTGGGGCTACGAGCAGTACTTC
>.|TRBJ2-5|.|TRBV20-1
CSASKAGGWETQYF
TGCAGTGCTAGTAAAGCAGGAGGATGGGAGACCCAGTACTTC
>.|TRBJ2-7|TRBD1|TRBV6-6
CASSLQGTVGIYEQYF
TGTGCCAGCAGTCTTCAGGGGACAGTGGGAATCTACGAGCAGTACTTC
>many|TRBJ2-7|.|TRBV27
CASSFSVRGRQYF
TGTGCCAGCAGTTTTTCTGTCAGGGGCCGGCAGTACTTC
>few|TRBJ2-1|.|TRBV7-6
CASSLGIHNEQFF
TGTGCCAGCAGCCTAGGGATCCACAATGAGCAGTTCTTC
>few|TRBJ2-1|.|TRBV4-1
CASSQGAKGLPPYNEQFF
TGCGCCAGCAGCCAAGGGGCAAAGGGGCTACCCCCTTACAATGAGCAGTTCTTC
>.|TRBJ2-1|TRBD2|TRBV27
CASSLVLAGGLNEQFF
TGTGCCAGCAGTTTAGTACTAGCGGGGGGCCTGAATGAGCAGTTCTTC
>.|TRBJ2-3|.|TRBV12-3/TRBV12-4
CASILYRESTDTQYF
TGTGCCAGCATCCTATACAGGGAGAGCACAGATACGCAGTATTTT
>.|TRBJ1-1|.|TRBV29-1
CSVADSLGTEAFF
TGCAGCGTGGCGGACAGTTTGGGCACTGAAGCTTTCTTT
>.|TRBJ2-5|.|TRBV6-6
CASSYAGELETQYF
TGTGCCAGCAGTTACGCAGGGGAGTTGGAGACCCAGTACTTC
>many|TRBJ1-2|TRBD1|TRBV18
CASSPLRGPNYGYTF
TGTGCCAGCTCACCGCTCAGGGGGCCTAACTATGGCTACACCTTC
>few|TRBJ2-5|.|TRBV7-8
CASSRRGMETQYF
TGTGCCAGCAGCCGGAGGGGGATGGAGACCCAGTACTTC
>few|TRBJ2-1|.|TRBV25-1
CASSEYIHGSYNEQFF
TGTGCCAGCAGTGAATATATTCATGGGTCCTACAATGAGCAGTTCTTC
>.|TRBJ2-2|.|TRBV19
CASSLNSGGELFF
TGTGCCAGTAGTTTAAACAGCGGCGGGGAGCTGTTTTTT
>few|TRBJ2-7|.|TRBV27
CASSDGQLAFGEQYF
TGTGCCAGCAGCGATGGACAGTTGGCATTCGGCGAGCAGTACTTC
>.|TRBJ2-1|.|TRBV6-5
CASSYSGSVSYNEQFF
TGTGCCAGCAGTTACTCGGGCAGCGTCTCCTACAATGAGCAGTTCTTC
>many|TRBJ1-6|.|TRBV23-1
CASSQSSGDGNIYSYNSPLHF
TGCGCCAGCAGTCAATCGAGTGGGGACGGAAACATTTACTCCTATAATTCACCCCTCCACTTT
>few|TRBJ2-3|.|TRBV28
CASSFLTDSRTDTQYF
TGTGCCAGCAGTTTTTTGACGGACTCAAGGACAGATACGCAGTATTTT
>.|TRBJ1-6|.|TRBV6-6
CASSPTGDSPLHF
TGTGCCAGCAGCCCCACGGGGGACTCACCCCTCCACTTT
>few|TRBJ2-4|.|TRBV19
CASSIGAGENIQYF
TGTGCCAGTAGTATTGGGGCAGGGGAAAACATTCAGTACTTC
>.|TRBJ2-7|TRBD1|TRBV12-3/TRBV12-4
CASSLGGTGRREQYF
TGTGCCAGCAGTTTAGGGGGGACAGGGCGACGGGAGCAGTACTTC
>.|TRBJ2-1|TRBD2|TRBV27
CASSLDYPLAGGRDEQFF
TGTGCCAGCAGTTTAGATTACCCCCTAGCGGGGGGCCGGGATGAGCAGTTCTTC
>.|TRBJ2-7|TRBD1|TRBV2
CASKGTAYEQYF
TGTGCCAGCAAAGGGACAGCCTACGAGCAGTACTTC
>.|TRBJ1-2|.|TRBV12-3/TRBV12-4
CASSLGEGYTF
TGTGCCAGCAGTTTAGGGGAGGGCTACACCTTC
>few|TRBJ2-3|TRBD2|TRBV13
CASSPGLAGAPGDTQYF
TGTGCCAGCAGCCCAGGACTAGCGGGGGCCCCGGGGGATACGCAGTATTTT
>.|TRBJ2-6|.|TRBV6-1
CASSEAQVRASNLWANVLTF
TGTGCCAGCAGTGAAGCGCAGGTCCGGGCATCGAATCTTTGGGCCAACGTCCTGACTTTC
>many|TRBJ2-7|TRBD2|TRBV7-2
CASSKGLAGGSYEQYF
TGTGCCAGCAGCAAAGGACTAGCGGGGGGCTCCTACGAGCAGTACTTC
>.|TRBJ2-7|TRBD2|TRBV19
CASSPGRRTSSRDEQYF
TGTGCCAGTAGTCCGGGGCGAAGGACTAGCTCCCGGGACGAGCAGTACTTC
>.|TRBJ1-5|.|TRBV7-6
CASSLESNQPQHF
TGTGCCAGCAGCTTAGAAAGCAATCAGCCCCAGCATTTT
>once|TRBJ2-7|.|TRBV29-1
CSAQPWDDYEQYF
TGCAGCGCCCAACCCTGGGACGACTACGAGCAGTACTTC
>many|TRBJ1-3|.|TRBV7-9
CASSLDARAAGNTIYF
TGTGCCAGCAGCTTAGACGCACGGGCTGCGGGAAACACCATATATTTT
>.|TRBJ2-3|.|TRBV11-3
CASSSLATDTQYF
TGTGCCAGCAGCTCCCTAGCCACAGATACGCAGTATTTT
>.|TRBJ2-1|.|TRBV12-3/TRBV12-4
CASRENYEQFF
TGTGCCAGCAGAGAGAACTATGAGCAGTTCTTC